This TCR beta chain comes out of a study of blood T cell repertoires in COVID-19. The method was immunoSEQ multiplex PCR; TCRdb's version includes in-frame clones alone and lacks a portion of them. The table includes 190,000 or so clones, around 90% detected once. All recovered Cohort 3 donors got two negative PCRs, got clearance, or saw symptom resolution. The V segment lost 3 bases and the J segment 4 bases; nucleotides outside the gene matches: 4. The CDR3 length is 16 residues. Germline loops: CDR1 LGHNA, CDR2 YNFKEQ. This chain connects TRBV4-2 to TRBJ2-7, with TRBD2 identical over 15 bases. This receptor was identified in a woman aged 30 to 39 who had recovered from COVID-19. Source material: PBMCs or T cells enriched from blood (not recorded which). The CDR3 DNA sequence: TGTGCCAGCAGCCAGGGCGGACTAGCGGGAGGGTACGAGCAGTACTTC. Translation: CASSQGGLAGGYEQYF.